This TCR beta chain was sequenced for a study of neurological immune-mediated disorders. The study, taken as a whole, reports: With the multiple sclerosis repertoire cluster, none of the clinical or MRI features showed an association. Because no CDR3 amino acid sequences were shared across subjects by expanded clones, private repertoires were suggested in all groups.

With 10-nucleotide random UMIs included, cDNA was synthesized by 5'RACE. TCRdb re-derived calls from the 5' RACE reads in MiXCR, one entry per CDR3 protein. This sample has approximately 80,000 distinct CDR3 sequences; around 4.5% occur once, and the top ten carry 5% to 6%. This clonotype appeared many times. Its matching antigen is unknown. Time point given: longitudinal time-point 3. Libraries used 2 million unsorted PBMCs kept frozen in RNAlater. The source material was PBMCs. This receptor was obtained from a woman aged 55-70 years with multiple sclerosis.

CDR3 nucleotides: TGTGCCAGCAGCAGGGGACTAGCGGGGGTAAATACGCAGTATTTT. Its protein is CASSRGLAGVNTQYF. The chain uses TRBV6-5 and TRBJ2-3; 14 bases match TRBD2. Losses at the gene ends were 6 bases for V and 7 bases for J; bases not matched to a gene: 6. The germline V gene has CDR1 MNHEY and CDR2 SVGAGI. CDR3 length equals 15 residues.